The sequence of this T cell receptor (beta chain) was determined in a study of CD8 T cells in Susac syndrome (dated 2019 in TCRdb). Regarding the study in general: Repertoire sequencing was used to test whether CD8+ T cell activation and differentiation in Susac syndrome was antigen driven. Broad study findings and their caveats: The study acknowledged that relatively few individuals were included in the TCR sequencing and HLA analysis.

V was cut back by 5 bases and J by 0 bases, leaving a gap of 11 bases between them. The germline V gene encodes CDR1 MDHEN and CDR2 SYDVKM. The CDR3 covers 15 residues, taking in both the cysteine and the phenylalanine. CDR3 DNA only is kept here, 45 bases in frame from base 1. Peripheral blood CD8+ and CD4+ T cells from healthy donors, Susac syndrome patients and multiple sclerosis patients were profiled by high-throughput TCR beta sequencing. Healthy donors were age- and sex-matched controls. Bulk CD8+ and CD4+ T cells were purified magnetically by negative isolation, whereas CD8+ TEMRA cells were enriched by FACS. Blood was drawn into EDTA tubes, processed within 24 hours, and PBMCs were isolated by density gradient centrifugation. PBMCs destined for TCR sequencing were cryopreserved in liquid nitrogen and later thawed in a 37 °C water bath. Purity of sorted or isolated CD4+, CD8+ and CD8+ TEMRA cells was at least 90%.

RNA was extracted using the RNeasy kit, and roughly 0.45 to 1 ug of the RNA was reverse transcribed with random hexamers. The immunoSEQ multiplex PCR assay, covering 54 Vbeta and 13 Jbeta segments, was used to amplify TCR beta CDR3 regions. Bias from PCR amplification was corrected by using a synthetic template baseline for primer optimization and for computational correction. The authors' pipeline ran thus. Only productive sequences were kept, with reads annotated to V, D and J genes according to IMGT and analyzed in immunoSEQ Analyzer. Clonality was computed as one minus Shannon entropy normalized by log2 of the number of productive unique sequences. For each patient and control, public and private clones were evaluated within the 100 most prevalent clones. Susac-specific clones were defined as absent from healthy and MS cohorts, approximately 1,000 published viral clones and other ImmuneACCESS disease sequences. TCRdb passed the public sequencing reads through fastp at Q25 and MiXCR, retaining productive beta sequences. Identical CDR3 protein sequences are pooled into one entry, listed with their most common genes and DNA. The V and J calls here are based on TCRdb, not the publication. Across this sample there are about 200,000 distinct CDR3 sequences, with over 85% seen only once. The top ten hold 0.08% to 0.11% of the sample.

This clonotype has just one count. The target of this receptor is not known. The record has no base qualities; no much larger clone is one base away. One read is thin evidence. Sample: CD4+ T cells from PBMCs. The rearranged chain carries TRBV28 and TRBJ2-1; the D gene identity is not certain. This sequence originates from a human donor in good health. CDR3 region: CASSRTLRSYNEQFF. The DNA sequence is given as TGTGCCAGCAGTCGGACCCTCCGCTCCTACAATGAGCAGTTCTTC.